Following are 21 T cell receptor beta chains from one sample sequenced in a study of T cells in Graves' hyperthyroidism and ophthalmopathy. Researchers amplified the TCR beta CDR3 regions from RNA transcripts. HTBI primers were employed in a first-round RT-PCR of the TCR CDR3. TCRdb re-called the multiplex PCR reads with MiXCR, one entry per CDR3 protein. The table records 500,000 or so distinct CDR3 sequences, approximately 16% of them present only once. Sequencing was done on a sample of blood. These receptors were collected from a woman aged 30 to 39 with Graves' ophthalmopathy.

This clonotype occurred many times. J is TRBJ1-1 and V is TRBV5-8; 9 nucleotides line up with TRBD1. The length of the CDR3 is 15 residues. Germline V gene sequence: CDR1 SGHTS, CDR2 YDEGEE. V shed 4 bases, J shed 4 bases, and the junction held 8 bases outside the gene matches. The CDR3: CASSRDRGRSTEAFF. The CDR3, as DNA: TGTGCCAGCAGCCGTGACAGGGGGAGGAGCACTGAAGCTTTCTTT. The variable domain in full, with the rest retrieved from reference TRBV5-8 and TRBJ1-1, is EAGVTQSPTHLIKTRGQQATLRCSPISGHTSVYWYQQALGLGLQFLLWYDEGEERNRGNFPPRFSGRQFPNYSSELNVNALELEDSALYLCASSRDRGRSTEAFFGQGTRLTVV.

The CDR3, as DNA: TGTGCCAGCAGCGGACACAATGCACCCCTCCACTTT. Protein product: CASSGHNAPLHF. The chain couples TRBV9 to TRBJ1-6; D is undetermined. Trimming took 3 bases from V and 11 from J, leaving 9 bases between them. The CDR3 runs 12 residues. CDR1 and CDR2 (germline): SGDLS, YYNGEE.

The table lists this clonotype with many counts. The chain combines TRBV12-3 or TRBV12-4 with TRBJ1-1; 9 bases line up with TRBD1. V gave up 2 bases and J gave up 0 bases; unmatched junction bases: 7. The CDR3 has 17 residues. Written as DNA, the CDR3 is TGTGCCAGCAGTTTACAGACAGGGGGAATGATGAACACTGAAGCTTTCTTT. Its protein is CASSLQTGGMMNTEAFF.

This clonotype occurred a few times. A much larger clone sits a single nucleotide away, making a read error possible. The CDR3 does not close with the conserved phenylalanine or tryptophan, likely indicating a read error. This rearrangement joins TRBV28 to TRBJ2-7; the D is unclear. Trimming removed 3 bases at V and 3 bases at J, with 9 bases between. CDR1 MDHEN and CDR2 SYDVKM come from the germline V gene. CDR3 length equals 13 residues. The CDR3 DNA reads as TGTGCCAGCAGTTTTAGTCCTAGCTACGAGCAGTACCTC. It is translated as CASSFSPSYEQYL.

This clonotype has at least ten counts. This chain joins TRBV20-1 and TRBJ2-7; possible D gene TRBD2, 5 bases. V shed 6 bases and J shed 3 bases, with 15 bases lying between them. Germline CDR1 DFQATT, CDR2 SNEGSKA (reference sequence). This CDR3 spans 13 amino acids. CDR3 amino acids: CSATEVSIYEQYF. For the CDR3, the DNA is TGCAGTGCGACGGAGGTGTCGATCTACGAGCAGTACTTC.

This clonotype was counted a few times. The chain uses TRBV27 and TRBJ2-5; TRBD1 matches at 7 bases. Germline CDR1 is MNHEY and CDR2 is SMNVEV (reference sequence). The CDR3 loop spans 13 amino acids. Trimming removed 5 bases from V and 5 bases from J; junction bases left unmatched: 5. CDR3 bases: TGTGCCAGCAGTGAACAGGGGACGGAGACCCAGTACTTC. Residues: CASSEQGTETQYF.

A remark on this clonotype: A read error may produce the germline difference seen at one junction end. CDR3 in amino acids: CASSPPTRMNTETFF. The CDR3 DNA reads TGTGCCAGCAGTCCGCCGACACGGATGAACACTGAAACTTTCTTT. This sequence joins TRBV28 and TRBJ1-1; D is unclear. Germline assignment: CDR1 MDHEN and CDR2 SYDVKM. This CDR3 contains 15 residues.

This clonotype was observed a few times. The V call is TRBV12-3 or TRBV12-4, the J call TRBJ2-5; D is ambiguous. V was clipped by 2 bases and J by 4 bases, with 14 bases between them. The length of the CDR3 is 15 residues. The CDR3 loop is CASSLFASSPETQYF. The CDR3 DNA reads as TGTGCCAGCAGTTTATTTGCTAGTTCCCCAGAGACCCAGTACTTC.

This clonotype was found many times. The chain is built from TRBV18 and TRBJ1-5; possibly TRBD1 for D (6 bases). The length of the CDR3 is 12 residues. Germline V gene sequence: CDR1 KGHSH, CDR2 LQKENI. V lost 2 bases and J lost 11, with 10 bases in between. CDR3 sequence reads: CASSPEGGSQHF. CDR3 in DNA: TGTGCCAGCTCACCAGAGGGGGGGTCCCAGCATTTT.

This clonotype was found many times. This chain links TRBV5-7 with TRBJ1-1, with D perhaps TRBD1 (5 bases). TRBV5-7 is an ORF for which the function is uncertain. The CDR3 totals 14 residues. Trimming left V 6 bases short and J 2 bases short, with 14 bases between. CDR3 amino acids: CASTRQKTNTEAFF. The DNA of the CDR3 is TGTGCCAGCACTCGACAGAAAACTAACACTGAAGCTTTCTTT.

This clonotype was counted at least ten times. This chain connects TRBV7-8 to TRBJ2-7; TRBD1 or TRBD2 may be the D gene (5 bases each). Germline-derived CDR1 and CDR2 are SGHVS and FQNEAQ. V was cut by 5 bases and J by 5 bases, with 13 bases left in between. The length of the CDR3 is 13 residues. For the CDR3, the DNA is TGTGCCAGCAGCAGATTCAGGGACGACGAGCAGTACTTC. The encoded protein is CASSRFRDDEQYF.

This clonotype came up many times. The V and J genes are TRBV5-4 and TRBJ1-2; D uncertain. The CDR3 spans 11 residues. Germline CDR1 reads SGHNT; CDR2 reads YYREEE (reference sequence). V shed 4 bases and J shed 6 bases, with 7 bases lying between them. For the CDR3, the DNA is TGTGCCAGCAGCCTGAGACATGGCTACACCTTC. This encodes CASSLRHGYTF.

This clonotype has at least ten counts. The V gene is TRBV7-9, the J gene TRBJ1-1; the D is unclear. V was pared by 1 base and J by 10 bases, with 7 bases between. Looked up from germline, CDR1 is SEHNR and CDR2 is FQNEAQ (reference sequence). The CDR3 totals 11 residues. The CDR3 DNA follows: TGTGCCAGCAGCTTAGTAGCAGGAGCTTTCTTT. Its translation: CASSLVAGAFF.

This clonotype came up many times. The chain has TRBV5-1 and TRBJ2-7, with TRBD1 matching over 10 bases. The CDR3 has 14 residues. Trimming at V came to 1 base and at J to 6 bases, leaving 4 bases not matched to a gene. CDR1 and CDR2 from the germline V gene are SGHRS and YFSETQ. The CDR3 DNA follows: TGCGCCAGCAGCTTGCGGGACAGGGGAACCGAGCAGTACTTC. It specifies CASSLRDRGTEQYF.

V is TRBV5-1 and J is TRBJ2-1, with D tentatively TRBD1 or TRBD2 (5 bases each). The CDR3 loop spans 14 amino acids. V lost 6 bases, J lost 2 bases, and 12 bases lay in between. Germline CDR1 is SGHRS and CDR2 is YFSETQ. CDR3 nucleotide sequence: TGCGCCAGCAACCGGGACGGGACCTACAATGAGCAGTTCTTC. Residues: CASNRDGTYNEQFF.

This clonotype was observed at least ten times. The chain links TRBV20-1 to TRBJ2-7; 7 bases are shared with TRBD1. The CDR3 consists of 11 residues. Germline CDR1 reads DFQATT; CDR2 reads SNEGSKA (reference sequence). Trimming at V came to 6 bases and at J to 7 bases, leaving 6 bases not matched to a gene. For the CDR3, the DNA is TGCAGTGCAAGACAGGGTGCTGAGCAGTACTTC. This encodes CSARQGAEQYF.

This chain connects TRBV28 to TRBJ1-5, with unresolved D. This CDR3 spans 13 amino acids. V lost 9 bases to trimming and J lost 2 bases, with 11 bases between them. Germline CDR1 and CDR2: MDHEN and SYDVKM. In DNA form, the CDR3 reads TGTGCCAGTTCCCTCCCCCGCAATCAGCCCCAGCATTTT. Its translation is CASSLPRNQPQHF.

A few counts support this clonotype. The CDR3 nucleotides are TGTGCCAGCTCCCCGACAGGGCCCCCTTGGGTCTATGGCTACACCTTC. Amino acids: CASSPTGPPWVYGYTF. The chain has TRBV18 and TRBJ1-2; 7 bases agree with TRBD1. CDR3 size: 16 residues. CDR1 and CDR2 from the germline V gene are KGHSH and LQKENI. Trimming at V came to 6 bases and at J to 4 bases, leaving 14 bases not matched to a gene.

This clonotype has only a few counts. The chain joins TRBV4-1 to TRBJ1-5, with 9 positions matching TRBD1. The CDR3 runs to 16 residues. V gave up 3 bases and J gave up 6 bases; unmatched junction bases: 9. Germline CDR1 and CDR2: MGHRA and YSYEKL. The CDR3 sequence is CASSQPTGGSGQPQHF. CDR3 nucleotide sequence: TGCGCCAGCAGCCAGCCAACAGGGGGCTCGGGTCAGCCCCAGCATTTT.

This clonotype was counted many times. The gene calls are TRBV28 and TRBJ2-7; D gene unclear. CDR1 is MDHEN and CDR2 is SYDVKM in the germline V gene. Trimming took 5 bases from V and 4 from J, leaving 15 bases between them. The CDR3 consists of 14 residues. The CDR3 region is CASSLPRLGYEQYF. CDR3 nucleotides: TGTGCCAGCAGTCTACCAAGGTTGGGGTACGAGCAGTACTTC.

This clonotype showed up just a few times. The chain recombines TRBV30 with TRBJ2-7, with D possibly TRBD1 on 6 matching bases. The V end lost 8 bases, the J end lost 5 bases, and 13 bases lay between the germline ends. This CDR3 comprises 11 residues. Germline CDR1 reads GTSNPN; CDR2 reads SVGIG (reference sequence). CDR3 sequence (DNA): TGTGCCGGCACAGGGTTCCACGAGCAGTACTTC. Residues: CAGTGFHEQYF.